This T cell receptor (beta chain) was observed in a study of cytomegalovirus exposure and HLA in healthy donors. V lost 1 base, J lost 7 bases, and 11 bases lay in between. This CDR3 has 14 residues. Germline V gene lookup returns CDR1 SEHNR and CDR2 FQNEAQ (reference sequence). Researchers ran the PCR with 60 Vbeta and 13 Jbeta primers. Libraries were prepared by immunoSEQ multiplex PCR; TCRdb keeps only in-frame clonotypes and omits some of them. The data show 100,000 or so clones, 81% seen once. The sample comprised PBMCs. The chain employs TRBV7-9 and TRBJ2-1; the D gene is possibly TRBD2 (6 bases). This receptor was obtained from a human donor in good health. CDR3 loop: CASSLEGLTNEQFF. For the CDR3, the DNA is TGTGCCAGCAGCTTAGAAGGACTAACAAATGAGCAGTTCTTC.